The entry below describes one T cell receptor (beta chain). These data are taken from a study of CD8+ T cells in alopecia areata. Overall study: A 6-month period off drug followed tofacitinib, which lasted 6 to 18 months.

Once RNA had been extracted, it was reverse transcribed into cDNA to act as the sequencing template. This table comes from immunoSEQ multiplex PCR, and its TCRdb copy is limited to in-frame clones, with some not included. The data contain around 100,000 clones, 50% to 75% of them singletons. CDR1 and CDR2 from the germline V gene are SGHDT and YYEEEE. This CDR3 comprises 14 residues. V gave up 1 base and J gave up 5 bases, with 12 bases separating them. Treatment given: oral pan-JAK inhibitor, 5-10 mg twice daily. Peripheral blood samples and lesional scalp punch biopsies were obtained from alopecia areata patients.

The chain has TRBV5-6 and TRBJ1-1; D remains unclear. This sequence originates from a human donor with alopecia areata. The source was CD8+ T cells sorted from blood, collected at week 24, from a patient treated with tofacitinib. CDR3 in amino acids: CASSLLGVWTEAFF. DNA of the CDR3: TGTGCCAGCAGCTTGCTCGGGGTTTGGACTGAAGCTTTCTTT.